Only one count was recorded for the clone carrying this TCR beta chain. Its antigen is as yet unknown. Sequenced by immunoSEQ multiplex PCR; TCRdb stores in-frame clones only, minus some. The table lists tens of thousands of clones, roughly 88% of them singletons. The sample is drawn from a study of T cell responses to AZD1222 COVID-19 vaccine. Study conclusions and caveats: Seropositive at baseline were only six AZD1222 recipients. No day 14 peak samples; only post-peak repertoires were characterized. Two doses of AZD1222 preceded a rise in Spike-specific TCR breadth and depth.

The CDR3 is 14 residues long. V lost 0 bases, J lost 10 bases, and 13 bases lay in between. The germline V gene has CDR1 SGHTA and CDR2 FQGNSA. The chain carries TRBV7-2 and TRBJ2-1; D not certain. The origin of this receptor is an adult in good health. The input for sequencing was peripheral blood, taken on day 0 of AZD1222 vaccination. CDR3 sequence: CASSLADWSVEQFF. CDR3 in DNA: TGTGCCAGCAGCTTAGCTGACTGGTCGGTGGAGCAGTTCTTC. Drawing the rest from reference TRBV7-2 and TRBJ2-1, the complete variable domain is GAGVSQSPSNKVTEKGKDVELRCDPISGHTALYWYRQSLGQGLEFLIYFQGNSAPDKSGLPSDRFSAERTGGSVSTLTIQRTQQEDSAVYLCASSLADWSVEQFFGPGTRLTVL.